The T cell receptor (beta chain) described here comes from a study of T cells in pancreatic ductal adenocarcinoma. Study-wide results and limits: Compared with tumor, blood showed more total productive templates and about 8-fold more clonotypes. Results skew toward the minority of patients with early-stage disease. No significant tumor-blood clonality difference; means were about 0.1 and 0.07.

The CDR3 has 14 residues. V was shortened by 4 bases and J by 7 bases, with 17 bases between the two germline ends. Germline V gene sequence: CDR1 SGHRS, CDR2 YFSETQ. Generated by immunoSEQ multiplex PCR, the TCRdb table keeps only in-frame clones and is missing some. Found here are over 100,000 clones, roughly 96% of them singletons; the top ten hold roughly 3%. Regarding this clone: Its antigen remains unknown.

Selected pancreatic ductal adenocarcinoma patients had undergone surgery without neoadjuvant therapy. V gene TRBV5-1 combines with J gene TRBJ1-1; D might be TRBD1 (5 bases). The TCR comes from a human donor with pancreatic ductal adenocarcinoma. Sequenced input: PBMCs. The CDR3 nucleotides read TGCGCCAGCAGCCCAACCTTGAGGGGAGGTGAAGCTTTCTTT. This encodes CASSPTLRGGEAFF. Combining the CDR3 with reference TRBV5-1 and TRBJ1-1 gives the whole variable domain KAGVTQTPRYLIKTRGQQVTLSCSPISGHRSVSWYQQTPGQGLQFLFEYFSETQRNKGNFPGRFSGRQFSNSRSEMNVSTLELGDSALYLCASSPTLRGGEAFFGQGTRLTVV.